This is a list of T cell receptor beta chains from one sample in a study of graft-versus-host responses after intestinal transplantation. Produced via immunoSEQ multiplex PCR; TCRdb's table is partial and in-frame only. The sample contains about 6,100 clones, approximately 90% of which appear only once. This sample comprised PBMCs, obtained roughly 80 days after transplant. The receptors derive from a human patient who received an intestinal transplant, so some T cells may come from the graft donor. Each CDR3 is given with its conserved first and last residue. Each record gives: J gene, V gene, clone size, D gene, CDR3 DNA, CDR3 protein. D genes are given only for firm matches. Clone size appears in some rows only: once, few, many, or a class for an expanded clone.

TRBJ2-1,TRBV9,once,-,TGTGCCAGCAGCGTAGACGCGGGGACTTACAATGAGCAGTTCTTC,CASSVDAGTYNEQFF
TRBJ2-7,TRBV28,hyperexpanded,-,TGTGCCAGCAGTCCCCGGGACAACTCCTACGAGCAGTACTTC,CASSPRDNSYEQYF
TRBJ1-6,TRBV2,-,TRBD1,TGTGCCAGCAGTGCCAACAGGGGGAATAATTCACCCCTCCACTTT,CASSANRGNNSPLHF
TRBJ2-1,TRBV6-1,-,-,TGTGCCAGCAGTGAAGGGGCAGGGGGGGTGAATGAGCAGTTCTTC,CASSEGAGGVNEQFF
TRBJ1-1,TRBV5-6,-,-,TGTGCCAGCAGCTTGGTATCGGCCCCTTGGGAGGCTTTCTTT,CASSLVSAPWEAFF
TRBJ2-2,TRBV10-3,-,TRBD2,TGTGCCATCAGGACTAGCGGACTCACCGGGGAGCTGTTTTTT,CAIRTSGLTGELFF
TRBJ2-3,TRBV11-2,-,-,TGTGCCAGCAGTAAACGCACAGATACGCAGTATTTT,CASSKRTDTQYF
TRBJ2-3,TRBV7-9,-,-,TGTGCCAGCAGCTTAGGTCGGGTTGGAGATACGCAGTATTTT,CASSLGRVGDTQYF
TRBJ2-5,TRBV29-1,-,TRBD2,TGCAGCGTTGGGCTGGGACTAGCGGGACAAGAGACCCAGTACTTC,CSVGLGLAGQETQYF
TRBJ1-1,TRBV7-2,-,TRBD1,TGTGCCAGCAGCTTCACGGGACAGGGGGTTACTGAAGCTTTCTTT,CASSFTGQGVTEAFF
TRBJ1-5,TRBV28,-,TRBD1,TGTGCCAGCAGTCCAGAGGGACAGGGCATAAATGAGGATCAGCCCCAGCATTTT,CASSPEGQGINEDQPQHF
TRBJ2-1,TRBV7-6,-,TRBD1,TGTGCCAGCAGCTTAGCACACAGGGGAGTGGAGTTCTTC,CASSLAHRGVEFF
TRBJ1-5,TRBV5-4,-,-,TGTGCCAGCAGCTTCCAGGGGAATCAGCCCCAGCATTTT,CASSFQGNQPQHF
TRBJ2-7,TRBV6-1,-,-,TGTGCCAGCAGTGAAGCGATGGCTTCCTACGAGCAGTACTTC,CASSEAMASYEQYF
TRBJ2-5,TRBV9,-,TRBD2,TGTGCCAGCAGCGTCGGGACTAGCGGGGTTGCGGTCCAAGAGACCCAGTACTTC,CASSVGTSGVAVQETQYF
TRBJ1-5,TRBV6-5,-,-,TGTGCCAGCAGTGAGGGGCAGCATCAGCCCCAGCATTTT,CASSEGQHQPQHF
TRBJ1-2,TRBV27,-,TRBD1,TGTGCCAGCAGTTTAAGGGGGGGTGTTGGGACAGGGGGCCGCTATGGCTACACCTTC,CASSLRGGVGTGGRYGYTF
TRBJ2-5,TRBV5-4,-,TRBD2,TGTGCCAGCAGCTTGAGCGGGGGGAGGGGGAGAGAGACCCAGTACTTC,CASSLSGGRGRETQYF
TRBJ2-7,TRBV27,-,TRBD2,TGTGCCAGCAGTTTATCGGGAGGGCCGGGCCACGAGCAGTACTTC,CASSLSGGPGHEQYF
TRBJ2-5,TRBV5-4,-,TRBD1,TGTGCCAGCAGACACAGCACAGGGGGCCCCCTGGAGACCCAGTACTTC,CASRHSTGGPLETQYF
TRBJ2-2,TRBV11-1,-,-,TGTGCCAGCCGACGCAGGGCTAGATTCACCGAGGGCGGGGAGCTGTTTTTT,CASRRRARFTEGGELFF
TRBJ2-3,TRBV6-4,-,-,TGTGCCAGCAGTGACAAAGGGGCCGGAGCAGATACGCAGTATTTT,CASSDKGAGADTQYF
TRBJ2-5,TRBV13,-,TRBD1,TGTGCCAGCAGCCCGGATCAATTCAGGGGGCAAAAGACCCAGTACTTC,CASSPDQFRGQKTQYF
TRBJ2-1,TRBV4-2,-,TRBD2,TGTGCCAGCAGCCAAGGGACTAGCGGGTACAATGAGCAGTTCTTC,CASSQGTSGYNEQFF
TRBJ1-2,TRBV6-5,few,-,TGTGCCAGTAGCCTACAGGGAAACTATGGCTACACCTTC,CASSLQGNYGYTF
TRBJ2-1,TRBV6-6,-,TRBD1,TGTGCCAGCAGTTACCCCCAGGGGGACAATGAGCAGTTCTTC,CASSYPQGDNEQFF
TRBJ2-1,TRBV29-1,-,TRBD2,TGCAGCGTTGAAACCGAGACTAGCGACTACAATGAGCAGTTCTTC,CSVETETSDYNEQFF
TRBJ2-1,TRBV19,-,-,TGTGCCAGTAGTCTAACAGCCAGCTCCTACAATGAGCAGTTCTTC,CASSLTASSYNEQFF
TRBJ2-2,TRBV27,-,-,TGTGCCAGCAGACGGGGCCCGAACACCGGGGAGCTGTTTTTT,CASRRGPNTGELFF
TRBJ1-2,TRBV14,-,-,TGTGCCAGCAGCCAAAATTTAGCAGGGGCAAACTATGGCTACACCTTC,CASSQNLAGANYGYTF
TRBJ2-1,TRBV14,-,TRBD2,TGTGCCAGCAGCCAAGATTTTAGGCTAGCGGGGGGGCCCATCAATGAGCAGTTCTTC,CASSQDFRLAGGPINEQFF
TRBJ1-2,TRBV6-5,few,-,TGTGCCAGCAGCCCTTCGGCAGGCTATGGCTACACCTTC,CASSPSAGYGYTF
TRBJ2-7,TRBV4-1,-,-,TGCGCCAGCAGCACCCGGGACGGACCCTACGAGCAGTACTTC,CASSTRDGPYEQYF
TRBJ2-1,TRBV20-1,-,-,TGCAGTGCTCCCCAGCTGAATGAGCAGTTCTTC,CSAPQLNEQFF
TRBJ2-5,TRBV6-1,-,-,TGTGCCAGCAGTGAATGGGACAATCAGGAGACCCAGTACTTC,CASSEWDNQETQYF